The 25 T cell receptor beta chains below all came from one sample that was sequenced in a study of blood T cell repertoires in COVID-19. The data were produced by immunoSEQ multiplex PCR, yet TCRdb's version contains in-frame clones alone and is incomplete. The sample holds about 21,000 clones, about 89% seen once. Sample: peripheral blood. The receptors here all came from a man between 65 and 80 years old with active COVID-19.

This chain connects TRBV6-2 or TRBV6-3 to TRBJ1-1; D is uncertain. The length of the CDR3 is 13 residues. Germline assignment: CDR1 MNHEY and CDR2 SVGEGT. Trimming stripped 1 base from V and 5 bases from J, with 8 bases between. DNA for the CDR3: TGTGCCAGCAGTTACTTTATCAGGACTGAAGCTTTCTTT. Translation gives CASSYFIRTEAFF.

The chain couples TRBV5-6 to TRBJ2-7; the D gene is possibly TRBD1 (6 bases). V gave up 2 bases and J gave up 3 bases, with 9 bases separating them. Per germline, CDR1 SGHDT and CDR2 YYEEEE. This CDR3 region has 13 residues. The CDR3 nucleotides are TGTGCCAGCAGCTTATTACAGGGCTACGAGCAGTACTTC. It codes for CASSLLQGYEQYF.

The rearrangement uses TRBV27 and TRBJ2-5; TRBD2 matches at 7 bases. After removal of 5 bases from V and 1 base from J, the junction contained 10 bases not matched to a gene. Germline V gene data show CDR1 as MNHEY and CDR2 as SMNVEV (reference sequence). The CDR3 is 16 amino acids. CDR3 amino acids: CASSPRLAEIQETQYF. The CDR3 DNA reads TGTGCCAGCAGTCCCCGACTAGCTGAGATCCAAGAGACCCAGTACTTC.

The chain links TRBV18 to TRBJ1-1; D gene ambiguous. The CDR3 extends over 13 amino acids. Per the germline V gene, CDR1 is KGHSH and CDR2 is LQKENI. V dropped 1 base and J dropped 3 bases, with 6 bases sitting between them. CDR3 DNA sequence: TGTGCCAGCTCACCACGGGCAGACACTGAAGCTTTCTTT. Amino acid sequence: CASSPRADTEAFF.

The CDR3 sequence is CASSPRLQGVTEAFF. The CDR3 nucleotides are TGTGCCAGCAGCCCTCGCTTGCAGGGGGTCACTGAAGCTTTCTTT. The rearrangement joins TRBV9 to TRBJ1-1, with 7 bases matching TRBD1. The CDR3 loop spans 15 amino acids. Trimming at V came to 4 bases and at J to 4 bases, leaving 10 bases not matched to a gene. CDR1 is SGDLS and CDR2 is YYNGEE in the germline V gene.

The V and J genes are TRBV11-3 and TRBJ1-3; D uncertain. CDR1 and CDR2 (germline): SGHNT, YENEEA. This CDR3 contains 15 residues. V was shortened by 7 bases and J by 0 bases, with 13 bases between the two germline ends. The CDR3 spells CASTTGGGSGNTIYF. The DNA of the CDR3 is TGTGCCAGCACCACCGGAGGAGGCTCTGGAAACACCATATATTTT.

This clone was detected only once. The chain has TRBV5-1 and TRBJ1-1; 11 bases line up with TRBD1. Germline V lookup: CDR1 SGHRS, CDR2 YFSETQ. The CDR3 runs to 14 residues. V shed 5 bases and J 4 bases; nucleotides not matched to a gene: 4. The CDR3: CASRGQGAGTEAFF. The CDR3 bases are TGCGCCAGCAGAGGACAGGGGGCGGGCACTGAAGCTTTCTTT.

The chain recombines TRBV14 with TRBJ2-2; the match to TRBD1 covers 10 bases. This CDR3 has 18 residues. Germline V gene data show CDR1 as SGHDN and CDR2 as FVKESK. The trim removed 1 base at V and 5 bases at J, leaving 10 bases unmatched. This chain's CDR3 is CASSQGSWDRGRTGELFF. CDR3 in DNA: TGTGCCAGCAGCCAAGGAAGTTGGGACAGGGGCAGGACCGGGGAGCTGTTTTTT.

The sample holds one count of this clone. V and J are TRBV24-1 and TRBJ2-1, with 8 bases aligning to TRBD1. Germline CDR1 and CDR2: KGHDR and SFDVKD. The ends lost 2 bases at V and 3 bases at J; junction bases unmatched: 5. CDR3 length: 16 amino acids. The CDR3 loop reads CATSDSIQGDYNEQFF. CDR3 nucleotide sequence: TGTGCCACCAGTGATTCGATACAGGGGGACTACAATGAGCAGTTCTTC.

This sequence joins TRBV18 and TRBJ2-2; D is ambiguous. The CDR3 is 12 amino acids. The germline CDR1 and CDR2 sequences are KGHSH and LQKENI. Trimming left V 3 bases short and J 7 bases short, with 6 bases between. The CDR3 nucleotides read TGTGCCAGCTCACCTCAGATCGGGGAGCTGTTTTTT. This sequence encodes CASSPQIGELFF.

The chain has TRBV7-2 and TRBJ2-5; D possibly corresponds to TRBD1 (6 bases). The CDR3 runs 15 residues. CDR1 is SGHTA, CDR2 FQGNSA, per germline. V lost 4 bases, J lost 7 bases, and 19 bases lay in between. The CDR3 sequence is CASSSLRSQQGTQYF. The CDR3 DNA sequence: TGTGCCAGCAGCTCCCTCAGGTCCCAACAGGGGACCCAGTACTTC.

The chain joins TRBV5-1 to TRBJ2-2, with D perhaps TRBD1 (6 bases). V lost 3 bases, J lost 7 bases, and 16 bases lay in between. Germline assignment: CDR1 SGHRS and CDR2 YFSETQ. The CDR3 has 15 amino acids. The CDR3 nucleotides read TGCGCCAGCAGCTCCAACCAGGGGCGGGTCGGGGAGCTGTTTTTT. Protein product: CASSSNQGRVGELFF. The variable domain in full, with the rest retrieved from reference TRBV5-1 and TRBJ2-2, is KAGVTQTPRYLIKTRGQQVTLSCSPISGHRSVSWYQQTPGQGLQFLFEYFSETQRNKGNFPGRFSGRQFSNSRSEMNVSTLELGDSALYLCASSSNQGRVGELFFGEGSRLTVL.

The CDR3 DNA is TGTGCCAGCAGTTCACAGGGTTACGAGCAGTACTTC. Amino acid sequence: CASSSQGYEQYF. The rearrangement uses TRBV6-6 and TRBJ2-7; perhaps TRBD1 as D (6 bases). The CDR3 is 12 residues long. Deletions cut 4 bases from V and 4 bases from J, with 8 bases between. Germline V gene data show CDR1 as MNHNY and CDR2 as SVGAGI (reference sequence).

This chain connects TRBV9 to TRBJ2-2; possible D gene TRBD2, 7 bases. V lost 1 base and J 6 bases, leaving 19 bases between the germline ends. Germline V gives CDR1 SGDLS, CDR2 YYNGEE. This CDR3 spans 17 amino acids. The CDR3 DNA reads TGTGCCAGCAGCGTAAATCGCCGTGGGGGGGGCGCCGGGGAGCTGTTTTTT. Protein product: CASSVNRRGGGAGELFF.

CDR3 loop: CASSQDAMGGYNEQFF. The CDR3 bases are TGTGCCAGCAGCCAAGACGCGATGGGGGGGTACAATGAGCAGTTCTTC. The chain combines TRBV4-2 with TRBJ2-1, with 7 bases aligning to TRBD2. Germline CDR1 is LGHNA and CDR2 is YNFKEQ. J was trimmed by 4 bases and V by 0 bases; bases with no gene match: 6. This CDR3 has 16 amino acids.

The table lists this clone with a count of one. The V gene is TRBV9, the J gene TRBJ2-7; the match to TRBD1 covers 9 bases. Germline V gene lookup returns CDR1 SGDLS and CDR2 YYNGEE. The CDR3 has 14 amino acids. V dropped 0 bases and J dropped 3; count of bases not matched to a gene: 1. In nucleotides, the CDR3 is TGTGCCAGCAGCGTAGGGGGACAGGGCTACGAGCAGTACTTC. Amino acids: CASSVGGQGYEQYF.

The chain carries TRBV11-1 and TRBJ2-1, with 13 bases that match TRBD2. Per germline, CDR1 SGHAT and CDR2 FQDESV (reference sequence). The V segment lost 1 base and the J segment 7 bases; nucleotides outside the gene matches: 4. The CDR3 loop spans 16 amino acids. Here the CDR3 reads CASSLGGLAGRNEQFF. In DNA, the CDR3 is TGTGCCAGCAGCTTAGGGGGACTAGCGGGGAGGAATGAGCAGTTCTTC.

This clone was observed a single time. The rearrangement joins TRBV19 to TRBJ1-4; D is unclear. Germline V gene lookup returns CDR1 LNHDA and CDR2 SQIVND (reference sequence). The CDR3 extends over 13 amino acids. V gave up 7 bases and J gave up 6 bases, with 12 bases separating them. CDR3 protein: CASMSGVHEKLFF. CDR3 coding DNA: TGTGCCAGTATGTCCGGAGTACATGAAAAACTGTTTTTT.

The chain employs TRBV6-5 and TRBJ1-5, with D perhaps matching TRBD1 (6 bases). Looked up from germline, CDR1 is MNHEY and CDR2 is SVGAGI. V was clipped by 2 bases and J by 11 bases, with 16 bases between them. The CDR3 spans 14 residues. The CDR3 protein is CASSYRGQSRTQHF. In DNA form, the CDR3 reads TGTGCCAGCAGTTACCGAGGACAGTCGAGGACCCAGCATTTT.

On this clone itself: An end of the junction differs from the germline gene, which may be a read error. The rearrangement uses TRBV12-5 and TRBJ2-7, with D hard to call. Germline assignment: CDR1 LGHNT and CDR2 FRNRAP. This CDR3 region has 11 residues. CDR3 loop: CARRAMARSVF. The CDR3 region has the DNA TGTGCTAGGCGAGCGATGGCCCGGAGTGTCTTC.

On this clone itself: An end of the junction does not agree with germline; a read error may underlie this. The genes are TRBV5-1 and TRBJ1-1; D perhaps matches TRBD1 (6 bases). CDR1 SGHRS and CDR2 YFSETQ come from the germline V gene. There are 15 residues in the CDR3. DNA for the CDR3: TGCGCCAGCAGCTCTCAGGGGCCCCGGAACTCTGAAGCTTTCTTT. It encodes CASSSQGPRNSEAFF.

The chain uses TRBV7-2 and TRBJ1-6; weak D call: TRBD1 (6 bases). The CDR3 covers 19 residues. Trimming left V 2 bases short and J 5 bases short, with 22 bases between. CDR1 and CDR2 from the germline V gene are SGHTA and FQGNSA. Here the CDR3 DNA reads TGTGCCAGCAGCTTACAACCGGGGGGCCTAAGTCTTAATAATTCACCCCTCCACTTT. Translating it yields CASSLQPGGLSLNNSPLHF.

This rearrangement joins TRBV5-1 to TRBJ2-3, with D possibly matching TRBD2 (5 bases). Germline V gene sequence: CDR1 SGHRS, CDR2 YFSETQ. With 0 bases removed from V and 5 bases from J, the gap between germline ends came to 19 bases. The CDR3 is 17 amino acids. The CDR3: CASSLAIQRPLRDTQYF. The CDR3 bases are TGCGCCAGCAGCTTGGCCATACAGCGGCCCCTCCGAGATACGCAGTATTTT.

The chain has TRBV28 and TRBJ2-5, with TRBD2 matching 10 bases. The CDR3 consists of 15 residues. Germline lookup yields CDR1 MDHEN and CDR2 SYDVKM. V gave up 6 bases and J gave up 4 bases; unmatched junction bases: 8. CDR3 bases: TGTGCCAGCAGGGGGAGACTAGCGGGTGGAGAGACCCAGTACTTC. Translation: CASRGRLAGGETQYF.

This clone showed up just a few times. The CDR3 DNA reads as TGTGCCACCAGTGATCCAGCGGGTGAAGATACGCAGTATTTT. The encoded protein is CATSDPAGEDTQYF. This chain uses TRBV24-1 with TRBJ2-3, with D tentatively TRBD2 (6 bases). From germline, CDR1 is KGHDR and CDR2 SFDVKD. V was clipped by 3 bases and J by 5 bases, with 11 bases between them. This CDR3 comprises 14 residues.